This T cell receptor beta chain was identified in a study of control samples from healthy donors and cancer patients. Trimming pared 0 bases from V and 7 bases from J, leaving 10 bases between. The germline gives CDR1 SGHTA, CDR2 FQGTGA. The CDR3 runs 14 residues. Sequencing used immunoSEQ multiplex PCR; TCRdb keeps in-frame clones, though not all of them. The table has 70,000 to 90,000 clones, 90% to 95% seen once; the top ten hold around 4.9%. This clone was counted a single time. Specimen: blood. The TCR was taken from a woman aged 18-35 years in good health. J is TRBJ2-1 and V is TRBV7-3; D unresolved. The CDR3 here is CASSLTGGLNEQFF. The CDR3 coding sequence is TGTGCCAGCAGCTTAACAGGCGGTCTAAATGAGCAGTTCTTC.